Below are 22 T cell receptor beta chains sequenced from a single sample in a study of blood T cell repertoires in COVID-19. Only in-frame clones appear in the TCRdb table, and some are missing; sequencing was by immunoSEQ multiplex PCR. The table lists a few hundred thousand clones, more than 85% of them singletons. Source material: PBMCs or T cells enriched from blood (not recorded which). The receptors originated from a woman aged 45-65 years who had recovered from COVID-19.

The CDR3 bases are TGTGCCTTACGGGACACTTCCTCCACAGATACGCAGTATTTT. Translating it yields CALRDTSSTDTQYF. The chain employs TRBV6-5 and TRBJ2-3, with D possibly TRBD1 on 6 matching bases. Per the germline V gene, CDR1 is MNHEY and CDR2 is SVGAGI. The CDR3 runs 14 residues. V was pared by 11 bases and J by 2 bases, with 17 bases between.

This chain links TRBV6-5 with TRBJ1-5; D might be TRBD1 (6 bases). Germline CDR1 and CDR2: MNHEY and SVGAGI. The CDR3 consists of 13 residues. The germline V and J ends were trimmed by 8 bases and 0 bases, with 8 bases remaining between them. The CDR3 bases are TGTGCCAGCGGGGACACTAGCAATCAGCCCCAGCATTTT. Protein product: CASGDTSNQPQHF.

This rearrangement joins TRBV6-5 to TRBJ2-2, with unresolved D. From germline, CDR1 is MNHEY and CDR2 SVGAGI. Trimming stripped 8 bases from V and 3 bases from J, with 13 bases between. CDR3 length: 14 amino acids. The CDR3 protein is CASEYEEDTGELFF. In DNA form, the CDR3 reads TGTGCCAGCGAGTATGAGGAAGACACCGGGGAGCTGTTTTTT.

The rearrangement uses TRBV7-3 and TRBJ2-6, with D perhaps TRBD1 (5 bases). The CDR3 totals 18 residues. Germline V lookup: CDR1 SGHTA, CDR2 FQGTGA. V lost 5 bases, J lost 0 bases, and 17 bases lay in between. The CDR3: CASSIQGQGVSGANVLTF. Here the CDR3 DNA reads TGTGCCAGCAGCATCCAAGGGCAGGGCGTCTCTGGGGCCAACGTCCTGACTTTC.

This clone was picked up one time. The gene calls are TRBV5-1 and TRBJ1-4; D remains ambiguous. The CDR3 has 14 amino acids. The V end was cut by 4 bases, the J end by 8 bases, with 15 bases between. Germline V gene sequence: CDR1 SGHRS, CDR2 YFSETQ. The CDR3 sequence: CASSRQPVAEKLFF. The DNA for the CDR3 is TGCGCCAGCAGCCGGCAGCCGGTAGCAGAAAAACTGTTTTTT.

The chain couples TRBV6-5 to TRBJ2-7, with TRBD1 matching 9 bases. V lost 4 bases, J lost 4 bases, and 8 bases stayed unmatched. This CDR3 region has 15 residues. Germline loops: CDR1 MNHEY, CDR2 SVGAGI. The CDR3 region has the DNA TGTGCCAGCAGTTCACCGGGACAGGGAGGTTACGAGCAGTACTTC. It yields the protein CASSSPGQGGYEQYF.

The genes are TRBV6-5 and TRBJ2-2, with D perhaps TRBD1 (5 bases). The CDR3 has 13 amino acids. The V end lost 5 bases, the J end lost 5 bases, and 9 bases lay between the germline ends. Germline V gives CDR1 MNHEY, CDR2 SVGAGI. This CDR3 is CASSIQGTGELFF. CDR3 sequence (DNA): TGTGCCAGCAGTATTCAGGGAACCGGGGAGCTGTTTTTT.

The gene calls are TRBV5-8 and TRBJ2-1; tentatively, D is TRBD2 (7 bases). The CDR3 covers 17 residues. Per the germline V gene, CDR1 is SGHTS and CDR2 is YDEGEE. Trimming cost V 4 bases and J 7 bases, with 24 bases left between them. CDR3 sequence (DNA): TGTGCCAGCAGCCGATGGTTTCGAGGGGGGGGCCCGAATGAGCAGTTCTTC. Residues: CASSRWFRGGGPNEQFF. Full variable domain (remainder filled in from reference TRBV5-8 and TRBJ2-1): EAGVTQSPTHLIKTRGQQATLRCSPISGHTSVYWYQQALGLGLQFLLWYDEGEERNRGNFPPRFSGRQFPNYSSELNVNALELEDSALYLCASSRWFRGGGPNEQFFGPGTRLTVL.

The rearrangement joins TRBV11-2 to TRBJ2-7; D is perhaps TRBD2 (5 bases). Trimming removed 5 bases from V and 5 bases from J, with 19 bases in between. The CDR3 extends over 15 amino acids. CDR1 and CDR2 (germline): SGHAT, FQNNGV. The DNA for the CDR3 is TGTGCCAGCAGCAGTCAACTAGGTATTATCAACGAGCAGTACTTC. It specifies CASSSQLGIINEQYF. Full variable domain (rest looked up from reference TRBV11-2 and TRBJ2-7): EAGVAQSPRYKIIEKRQSVAFWCNPISGHATLYWYQQILGQGPKLLIQFQNNGVVDDSQLPKDRFSAERLKGVDSTLKIQPAKLEDSAVYLCASSSQLGIINEQYFGPGTRLTVT.

CDR3 residues: CASSLVGRAGVASTDTQYF. The CDR3 DNA is TGTGCCAGCAGCTTAGTGGGGAGGGCGGGGGTAGCTAGCACAGATACGCAGTATTTT. The chain links TRBV7-2 to TRBJ2-3; 7 bases fit TRBD2. The CDR3 is 19 amino acids. Germline assignment: CDR1 SGHTA and CDR2 FQGNSA. The ends lost 1 base at V and 0 bases at J; junction bases unmatched: 13.

This clone was seen a single time. CDR3 nucleotide sequence: TGTGCCAGCAGTAACAGGGGTGCAAGCACTGAAGCTTTCTTT. Translation gives CASSNRGASTEAFF. The chain couples TRBV28 to TRBJ1-1; 7 bases match TRBD1. V lost 5 bases to trimming and J lost 4 bases; unmatched junction nucleotides: 7. From germline, CDR1 is MDHEN and CDR2 SYDVKM. The CDR3 sequence is 14 residues long.

This chain uses TRBV7-2 with TRBJ2-1, with a tentative D call TRBD2 (6 bases). Germline values: CDR1 SGHTA, CDR2 FQGNSA. V lost 1 base and J 12 bases, leaving 25 bases between the germline ends. The CDR3 covers 17 residues. CDR3 DNA: TGTGCCAGCAGCTTAGAGTACGGGCGGGGAAGCGTATCAAGGCAGTTCTTC. Translation gives CASSLEYGRGSVSRQFF.

This CDR3 is CASSPTSGLSGANVLTF. The CDR3 DNA sequence: TGTGCCAGCAGCCCCACTAGCGGACTATCTGGGGCCAACGTCCTGACTTTC. The rearrangement uses TRBV3-1 (or the pseudogene TRBV3-2) and TRBJ2-6, with 8 bases matching TRBD2. Germline V gene lookup returns CDR1 LGHDT and CDR2 YNNKEL (reference sequence). The length of the CDR3 is 17 residues. With V trimmed by 4 bases and J by 1 base, 6 bases remained unmatched.

J is TRBJ2-1 and V is TRBV7-2, with TRBD2 matching over 11 bases. The length of the CDR3 is 16 residues. The J segment lost 2 bases and the V segment lost 5 bases, leaving 5 bases of the junction unmatched. Germline CDR1 and CDR2: SGHTA and FQGNSA. The CDR3 sequence is CASSETSGIAYNEQFF. DNA for the CDR3: TGTGCCAGCAGCGAGACTAGCGGGATCGCCTACAATGAGCAGTTCTTC.

Worth noting for this clone: Other nucleotide sequences from this sample produce the same CDR3. The chain carries TRBV5-1 and TRBJ1-1; perhaps TRBD1 as D (6 bases). V lost 1 base, J lost 1 base, and 8 bases lay in between. The CDR3 length is 14 residues. Per the germline V gene, CDR1 is SGHRS and CDR2 is YFSETQ. CDR3: CASSLSGANTEAFF. The CDR3 coding sequence is TGCGCCAGCAGCTTGTCAGGGGCGAACACTGAAGCTTTCTTT.

The CDR3 DNA sequence: TGTGCCAGCAGTTCCGGGACAGGGGAGGGGTCGGCCACTGAAGCTTTCTTT. Translation gives CASSSGTGEGSATEAFF. This chain connects TRBV28 to TRBJ1-1, with TRBD1 matching over 10 bases. This CDR3 comprises 17 residues. V was clipped by 4 bases and J by 4 bases; unmatched bases: 12. In germline, CDR1 is MDHEN, CDR2 SYDVKM.

The chain has TRBV6-1 and TRBJ2-7; 7 bases align to TRBD1. CDR1 is MNHNS, CDR2 SASEGT, per germline. V was pared by 2 bases and J by 9 bases, with 10 bases of the junction left unmatched. The CDR3 has 14 amino acids. Here the CDR3 reads CASSEQGDTGRQYF. In DNA form, the CDR3 reads TGTGCCAGCAGTGAACAGGGGGATACGGGTCGGCAGTACTTC.

J is TRBJ1-4 and V is TRBV7-9; 9 nucleotides match TRBD1. V lost 5 bases and J lost 3; bases outside the gene matches: 10. Looked up from germline, CDR1 is SEHNR and CDR2 is FQNEAQ (reference sequence). The CDR3 loop spans 17 amino acids. The CDR3 region is CASSATGGHKANEKLFF. The DNA for the CDR3 is TGTGCCAGCAGCGCAACAGGGGGCCATAAGGCTAATGAAAAACTGTTTTTT.

This clone was recorded only once. The chain joins TRBV20-1 to TRBJ1-1; D ambiguous. The CDR3 runs to 14 residues. Trimming pared 3 bases from V and 0 bases from J, leaving 11 bases between. From germline, CDR1 is DFQATT and CDR2 SNEGSKA (reference sequence). The CDR3 region is CSASYGTVNTEAFF. CDR3 nucleotides: TGCAGTGCTAGTTACGGTACAGTGAACACTGAAGCTTTCTTT.

V usage is TRBV4-1 and J usage is TRBJ1-6; TRBD1 might be the D (6 bases). Germline V gene lookup returns CDR1 MGHRA and CDR2 YSYEKL. There are 17 residues in the CDR3. Between the trimmed V and J ends, which lost 0 bases and 8 bases, there was a span of 17 bases. This CDR3 is CASSQEGGGWNYSPLHF. In DNA, the CDR3 is TGCGCCAGCAGCCAAGAAGGGGGGGGTTGGAATTATTCACCCCTCCACTTT.

J is TRBJ2-7 and V is TRBV29-1, with 7 bases fitting TRBD1. This CDR3 contains 14 residues. J lost 3 bases, V lost 4 bases, and 9 bases had no gene match. The germline V gene has CDR1 SQVTM and CDR2 ANQGSEA. The CDR3 reads CSVGQGRGNYEQYF. As DNA, the CDR3 is TGCAGCGTTGGACAGGGAAGGGGTAACTACGAGCAGTACTTC.

The rearrangement uses TRBV5-1 and TRBJ1-2; 9 bases are a match to TRBD1. CDR1 is SGHRS and CDR2 is YFSETQ in the germline V gene. The CDR3 sequence is 16 residues long. J lost 4 bases, V lost 3 bases, and 10 bases had no gene match. CDR3 loop: CASSSMGTGRSYGYTF. The CDR3, as DNA: TGCGCCAGCAGCTCCATGGGGACAGGGCGGTCCTATGGCTACACCTTC. The complete variable domain, with remaining parts taken from reference TRBV5-1 and TRBJ1-2, reads KAGVTQTPRYLIKTRGQQVTLSCSPISGHRSVSWYQQTPGQGLQFLFEYFSETQRNKGNFPGRFSGRQFSNSRSEMNVSTLELGDSALYLCASSSMGTGRSYGYTFGSGTRLTVV.